This T cell receptor (beta chain) was captured by sequencing in a study of beta chain features in type 1 diabetes. Study conclusions and caveats: TCRB CDR3 length was moderately but significantly reduced in all four CD4+ subsets of Type 1 diabetes patients.

As for this clone: Its specificity is unknown.

cDNA synthesis used the whole RNA isolate, giving expressed TCRB sequences. The protocol was immunoSEQ multiplex PCR, while the TCRdb copy is restricted to in-frame clones and leaves out a portion. The sample has approximately 160,000 clones; around 63% are singletons. The sample taken for sequencing was naive CD4+ T cells from blood. The source of this sequence is a man between 25 and 39 years old with type 1 diabetes.

CDR3 in amino acids: CASSLALAEYYEQYF. CDR3 DNA: TGTGCCAGCAGCTTAGCGTTGGCTGAGTACTACGAGCAGTACTTC. This chain links TRBV7-2 with TRBJ2-7; unclear D gene. CDR3 length: 15 amino acids. With 0 bases removed from V and 3 bases from J, the gap between germline ends came to 12 bases. CDR1 and CDR2 from the germline V gene are SGHTA and FQGNSA. Full variable domain (remainder filled in from reference TRBV7-2 and TRBJ2-7): GAGVSQSPSNKVTEKGKDVELRCDPISGHTALYWYRQSLGQGLEFLIYFQGNSAPDKSGLPSDRFSAERTGGSVSTLTIQRTQQEDSAVYLCASSLALAEYYEQYFGPGTRLTVT.